These 14 T cell receptor beta chains were all obtained from the same sample, sequenced in a study of monozygotic twins with inflammatory bowel disease. Following a re-call of the 5' RACE reads, TCRdb has one entry per CDR3 protein and lacks DNA. Recorded here are 80,000 or so distinct CDR3 sequences; the top ten clones represent 6.5% to 9%. Sequences were obtained from blood. Receptors originate from a human donor with ulcerative colitis or Crohn's disease, or a healthy co-twin of an affected twin (not recorded which).

The CDR3 here is CASTHLQGQNTEAFF. This sequence joins TRBV12-3 or TRBV12-4 and TRBJ1-1; as DNA is missing, the TRBD1 call by TCRdb cannot be tested. This CDR3 comprises 15 residues.

The chain has TRBV7-9 and TRBJ1-1; the TRBD1 assignment by TCRdb is unverifiable without DNA. CDR3 length: 14 residues. Germline V gene sequence: CDR1 SEHNR, CDR2 FQNEAQ (reference sequence). The CDR3 sequence is CASSSGTGRFEAFF.

This rearrangement joins TRBV5-5 to TRBJ2-3; lacking DNA, the TRBD1 call made by TCRdb goes unchecked. Germline V lookup: CDR1 SGHKS, CDR2 YYEKEE (reference sequence). This CDR3 spans 13 amino acids. The CDR3 region is CASSFPGADTQYF.

The CDR3 loop reads CASSLGREKLFF. The J gene is TRBJ1-4, the V gene TRBV7-9. The CDR3 is 12 amino acids. In germline, CDR1 is SEHNR, CDR2 FQNEAQ (reference sequence).

The rearrangement uses TRBV5-1 and TRBJ1-2. The germline CDR1 and CDR2 sequences are SGHRS and YFSETQ. The CDR3 contains 15 residues. This CDR3 reads CASSLFRSFADGYTF.

The chain has TRBV18 and TRBJ1-2; without DNA, the TCRdb call of TRBD1 cannot be checked. The CDR3 consists of 14 residues. Germline CDR1 reads KGHSH; CDR2 reads LQKENI. CDR3 sequence: CASSPSQAFDGYTF. The variable domain in full, with the rest retrieved from reference TRBV18 and TRBJ1-2, is NAGVMQNPRHLVRRRGQEARLRCSPMKGHSHVYWYRQLPEEGLKFMVYLQKENIIDESGMPKERFSAEFPKEGPSILRIQQVVRGDSAAYFCASSPSQAFDGYTFGSGTRLTVV.

The genes are TRBV7-2 and TRBJ2-7. Germline V gives CDR1 SGHTA, CDR2 FQGNSA. The CDR3 has 13 residues. Here the CDR3 reads CASSLALGYEQYF.

This chain joins TRBV4-1 and TRBJ1-2. Germline CDR1 is MGHRA and CDR2 is YSYEKL. The length of the CDR3 is 16 residues. CDR3 residues: CASSQDRLGANYGYTF.

The CDR3 region is CASSHEGWGEKLFF. The V gene is TRBV27, the J gene TRBJ1-4. The CDR3 sequence is 14 residues long. Germline V gene sequence: CDR1 MNHEY, CDR2 SMNVEV (reference sequence).

V and J are TRBV7-8 and TRBJ2-1; without DNA, the TCRdb call of TRBD2 cannot be checked. Per the germline V gene, CDR1 is SGHVS and CDR2 is FQNEAQ. The length of the CDR3 is 15 residues. CDR3 region: CASSLGLYSYNEQFF.

The CDR3: CASRYGSQETQYF. V is TRBV5-6 and J is TRBJ2-5. CDR1 SGHDT and CDR2 YYEEEE come from the germline V gene. CDR3 size: 13 residues. The variable domain in full, completed from reference TRBV5-6 and TRBJ2-5, reads DAGVTQSPTHLIKTRGQQVTLRCSPKSGHDTVSWYQQALGQGPQFIFQYYEEEERQRGNFPDRFSGHQFPNYSSELNVNALLLGDSALYLCASRYGSQETQYFGPGTRLLVL.

The chain is built from TRBV11-2 and TRBJ1-4; the D call from TCRdb, TRBD1, cannot be confirmed without DNA. There are 15 residues in the CDR3. Germline-derived CDR1 and CDR2 are SGHAT and FQNNGV. The CDR3 reads CASSPGQTRREKLFF.

The chain recombines TRBV6-1 with TRBJ1-6; TCRdb proposes TRBD1, but this gene call is untestable without DNA. CDR1 MNHNS and CDR2 SASEGT come from the germline V gene. This CDR3 is built from 15 residues. The CDR3 here is CASGNQGAYNSPLHF.

V is TRBV7-6 and J is TRBJ2-3; TCRdb outputs TRBD1, but without DNA this stays unchecked. Per the germline V gene, CDR1 is SGHVS and CDR2 is FNYEAQ. The CDR3 is 16 residues long. CDR3 protein: CASTPWAGARTDTQYF.